Here is one T cell receptor (beta chain) with its context. As yet, its antigen is unknown. The treatment here: approximately nine-day PBMC culture with coronavirus spike peptide pools or control peptides (ViraFEST assay). The sample originates from a study of vaccination and CD4 T cells after COVID-19. About the research overall: Six males and four females, two of them Hispanic, were enrolled as convalescents.

Sequence data for DNA of cultured CD4+ T cells were generated by the Oncomine TCR Beta short-read assay. TCRdb redid the calling of the PCR reads with MiXCR, one entry per CDR3 protein. The repertoire consists of approximately 19,000 distinct CDR3 sequences, with approximately 60% occurring once and the leading ten covering roughly 10%. The origin of this receptor is a human donor who had recovered from COVID-19. The sequenced sample was CD4+ T cells from blood, cultured in vitro.

The CDR3 protein is CASSLEAGRWNIQYF. The CDR3 coding sequence is TGTGCCAGCAGTTTAGAAGCGGGACGGTGGAACATTCAGTACTTC. V is TRBV27 and J is TRBJ2-4; 7 bases are shared with TRBD2. Germline V gene lookup returns CDR1 MNHEY and CDR2 SMNVEV (reference sequence). The CDR3 totals 15 residues. After removal of 2 bases from V and 7 bases from J, the junction contained 8 bases not matched to a gene.